This entry concerns a single T cell receptor (beta chain). The antigen is not known. This entry comes from a study of T cell responses to AZD1222 COVID-19 vaccine. Study-wide results and caveats: Dominant CD4 TCR responses targeted spike regions 160-218 and 743-854. A reported finding is that nearly half of spike-specific TCRs target unmutated variant regions. Without day 14 samples, only post-peak T cell repertoires were studied. White British donors predominated, females outnumbered males, and clonal diversity was possibly underestimated.

Some clones are missing from TCRdb's copy, which holds only in-frame ones; the method was immunoSEQ multiplex PCR. The sample holds some 74,000 clones, roughly nine tenths seen once. The source material was peripheral blood, sampled 28 days after the second AZD1222 dose. The sequence was collected from an adult who received the AZD1222 COVID-19 vaccine.

The DNA for the CDR3 is TGTGCCTGGTCCGGGACAGGGTGGTCTGTAGCTTTCTTT. Protein: CAWSGTGWSVAFF. The chain recombines TRBV30 with TRBJ1-1; 9 nucleotides match TRBD1. This CDR3 is built from 13 residues. Germline CDR1 is GTSNPN and CDR2 is SVGIG (reference sequence). Trimming took 5 bases from V and 10 from J; bases not matched to a gene: 11.